One sample yielded the 23 T cell receptor beta chains listed below, sequenced in a study of T cell changes during pregnancy in multiple sclerosis. TCRdb's copy holds only in-frame clones and misses some; the assay was immunoSEQ multiplex PCR. Of about 59,000 clones listed, about 90% are singletons. Sample: peripheral blood, taken in the third trimester of pregnancy. Receptors were obtained from a female donor in good health, enrolled as a control in a pregnancy study.

The chain recombines TRBV27 with TRBJ1-2, with D possibly matching TRBD1 (5 bases). Trimming pared 1 base from V and 8 bases from J, leaving 11 bases between. Germline V gene lookup returns CDR1 MNHEY and CDR2 SMNVEV (reference sequence). This CDR3 spans 13 amino acids. CDR3 in amino acids: CASSLWGGWGYTF. DNA for the CDR3: TGTGCCAGCAGTTTATGGGGGGGATGGGGCTACACCTTC.

The CDR3 sequence: CASSSTGGYGYTF. CDR3 coding DNA: TGTGCCAGCAGCTCGACAGGGGGCTATGGCTACACCTTC. The gene calls are TRBV5-4 and TRBJ1-2, with TRBD1 matching over 9 bases. CDR1 and CDR2 from the germline V gene are SGHNT and YYREEE (reference sequence). After removal of 3 bases from V and 4 bases from J, the junction contained 1 base not matched to a gene. This CDR3 contains 13 residues. The whole variable domain, remainder taken from reference TRBV5-4 and TRBJ1-2, is ETGVTQSPTHLIKTRGQQVTLRCSSQSGHNTVSWYQQALGQGPQFIFQYYREEENGRGNFPPRFSGLQFPNYSSELNVNALELDDSALYLCASSSTGGYGYTFGSGTRLTVV.

The genes are TRBV11-3 and TRBJ2-3, with TRBD2 matching over 8 bases. The CDR3 loop spans 14 amino acids. Germline CDR1 reads SGHNT; CDR2 reads YENEEA. V was pared by 7 bases and J by 4 bases, with 7 bases of the junction left unmatched. The chain's CDR3 is CASKAGGPADTQYF. Here the CDR3 DNA reads TGTGCCAGCAAGGCGGGGGGCCCCGCAGATACGCAGTATTTT. Full variable domain (missing parts from reference TRBV11-3 and TRBJ2-3): EAGVVQSPRYKIIEKKQPVAFWCNPISGHNTLYWYLQNLGQGPELLIRYENEEAVDDSQLPKDRFSAERLKGVDSTLKIQPAELGDSAVYLCASKAGGPADTQYFGPGTRLTVL.

Notes on this clone: Likely a read error: the CDR3 ends without its conserved phenylalanine or tryptophan. The limits of the CDR3 on the DNA are not certain, so only TCRdb's listed CDR3 is given. The chain recombines TRBV19 with TRBJ1-5; the table's D gene call, TRBD1, was not cross checked with the DNA. Looked up from germline, CDR1 is LNHDA and CDR2 is SQIVND (reference sequence). The CDR3 totals 13 residues, both ends included. The CDR3 is CASSPTSTGALGY.

There are a few counts of this clone. The rearrangement links TRBV10-1 to TRBJ1-5; D remains unclear. Trimming shortened V by 0 bases and J by 7 bases, and 10 bases separated the two germline ends. CDR1 is WNHNN, CDR2 SYGVQD, per germline (reference sequence). This CDR3 is built from 14 residues. The CDR3 DNA is TGCGCCAGCAGTGAGTCCGGGGATCCCCAGCCCCAGCATTTT. This encodes CASSESGDPQPQHF.

This clone was seen a few times. J is TRBJ2-2 and V is TRBV19, with 7 bases identical to TRBD1. With V trimmed by 5 bases and J by 1 base, 1 base remained unmatched. The CDR3 spans 14 residues. Germline lookup yields CDR1 LNHDA and CDR2 SQIVND (reference sequence). The DNA for the CDR3 is TGTGCCAGTAGTGGGACAGAGAACACCGGGGAGCTGTTTTTT. Translated: CASSGTENTGELFF.

This sequence joins TRBV15 and TRBJ1-1; 8 bases are a match to TRBD1. Looked up from germline, CDR1 is LNHNV and CDR2 is YYDKDF (reference sequence). After removal of 7 bases from V and 7 bases from J, the junction contained 8 bases not matched to a gene. This CDR3 has 13 amino acids. The chain's CDR3 is CATTISTGGEAFF. For the CDR3, the DNA is TGTGCCACCACCATTTCCACAGGGGGTGAAGCTTTCTTT.

The CDR3 here is CASYLAGGRGTGELFF. CDR3 bases: TGCGCCAGCTACCTAGCGGGGGGCCGGGGCACCGGGGAGCTGTTTTTT. The chain links TRBV5-1 to TRBJ2-2; TRBD2 matches 11 bases. V shed 7 bases and J 4 bases; nucleotides not matched to a gene: 9. There are 16 residues in the CDR3. Germline loops: CDR1 SGHRS, CDR2 YFSETQ.

V gene TRBV9 combines with J gene TRBJ2-7; D perhaps matches TRBD2 (5 bases). Trimming left V 6 bases short and J 3 bases short, with 16 bases between. CDR1 and CDR2 (germline): SGDLS, YYNGEE. CDR3 length equals 14 residues. As DNA, the CDR3 is TGTGCCAGCACCCCGGGAAGGGCTAGCTACGAGCAGTACTTC. This sequence encodes CASTPGRASYEQYF. The full variable domain, rest sourced from reference TRBV9 and TRBJ2-7, is DSGVTQTPKHLITATGQRVTLRCSPRSGDLSVYWYQQSLDQGLQFLIQYYNGEERAKGNILERFSAQQFPDLHSELNLSSLELGDSALYFCASTPGRASYEQYFGPGTRLTVT.

This rearrangement joins TRBV5-4 to TRBJ1-4; TRBD1 aligns across 8 bases. CDR3 length: 17 amino acids. Trimming took 2 bases from V and 5 from J; bases not matched to a gene: 11. The V gene's germline CDR1 is SGHNT and CDR2 YYREEE (reference sequence). The CDR3 reads CASSFTTGQGKNEKLFF. As DNA, the CDR3 is TGTGCCAGCAGCTTTACGACTGGACAGGGCAAAAATGAAAAACTGTTTTTT.

This chain uses TRBV7-6 with TRBJ1-3; the match to TRBD1 covers 8 bases. CDR3 size: 16 residues. After removal of 1 base from V and 7 bases from J, the junction contained 9 bases not matched to a gene. Germline-derived CDR1 and CDR2 are SGHVS and FNYEAQ. CDR3 amino acids: CASSLGAQGARNTIYF. CDR3 coding DNA: TGTGCCAGCAGCTTAGGGGCCCAGGGGGCTAGGAACACCATATATTTT. Supplemented by reference TRBV7-6 and TRBJ1-3, the full variable domain reads GAGVSQSPRYKVTKRGQDVALRCDPISGHVSLYWYRQALGQGPEFLTYFNYEAQQDKSGLPNDRFSAERPEGSISTLTIQRTEQRDSAMYRCASSLGAQGARNTIYFGEGSWLTVV.

The chain links TRBV6-1 to TRBJ1-3; D unresolved. V lost 6 bases and J 0 bases, leaving 15 bases between the germline ends. The germline V gene encodes CDR1 MNHNS and CDR2 SASEGT. The length of the CDR3 is 16 residues. CDR3 amino acids: CASSETRPDSGNTIYF. CDR3 bases: TGTGCCAGCAGCGAAACCCGCCCAGACTCTGGAAACACCATATATTTT.

V gene TRBV10-3 combines with J gene TRBJ2-7; 9 bases align to TRBD1. CDR1 ENHRY and CDR2 SYGVKD come from the germline V gene. V was pared by 3 bases and J by 5 bases, with 5 bases of the junction left unmatched. The CDR3 contains 14 residues. The CDR3 is CAISDGQGLHEQYF. For the CDR3, the DNA is TGTGCCATCAGTGATGGACAGGGGCTACACGAGCAGTACTTC.

The V gene is TRBV19, the J gene TRBJ1-5; no firm D call. The V and J ends lost 1 base and 6 bases respectively, with 4 bases between them. There are 12 residues in the CDR3. Per germline, CDR1 LNHDA and CDR2 SQIVND (reference sequence). The CDR3 loop is CASSIGSQPQHF. The CDR3 DNA reads as TGTGCCAGTAGTATAGGCAGTCAGCCCCAGCATTTT.

The chain couples TRBV27 to TRBJ1-2; D is possibly TRBD1 (5 bases). CDR1 is MNHEY, CDR2 SMNVEV, per germline (reference sequence). Trimming cost V 1 base and J 8 bases, with 11 bases left between them. The CDR3 contains 13 residues. The CDR3 region has the DNA TGTGCCAGCAGTTTATTTGACGGGGGAGGCTACACCTTC. Translated: CASSLFDGGGYTF.

The chain is built from TRBV5-3 and TRBJ2-3, with 8 bases lining up with TRBD2. TRBV5-3 is filed as an ORF, its function uncertain. The CDR3 is made up of 14 amino acids. CDR3 amino acids: CFSGGPPCSDTQYF. In DNA, the CDR3 is TGTTTCTCGGGGGGGCCCCCCTGCTCAGATACGCAGTATTTT.

J is TRBJ1-1 and V is TRBV9, with D hard to call. V lost 2 bases to trimming and J lost 0 bases, with 14 bases between them. CDR1 is SGDLS, CDR2 YYNGEE, per germline. The length of the CDR3 is 16 residues. The CDR3 region is CASSVRFTIMNTEAFF. CDR3 coding DNA: TGTGCCAGCAGCGTCCGATTCACTATTATGAACACTGAAGCTTTCTTT.

The chain links TRBV5-1 to TRBJ2-7; D perhaps matches TRBD2 (5 bases). The CDR3 consists of 14 residues. V was cut by 2 bases and J by 2 bases, with 11 bases left in between. The germline CDR1 and CDR2 sequences are SGHRS and YFSETQ. The CDR3 sequence is CASSFAGSPYEQYF. The CDR3 DNA reads TGCGCCAGCAGCTTCGCGGGCAGCCCCTACGAGCAGTACTTC.

The genes are TRBV27 and TRBJ1-2; 10 bases map to TRBD1. Germline assignment: CDR1 MNHEY and CDR2 SMNVEV (reference sequence). This CDR3 is 18 amino acids long. J lost 5 bases, V lost 7 bases, and 19 bases had no gene match. CDR3 sequence (DNA): TGTGCCAGCACCCATCGGACAGGGGGAGTAGAAAAGTGGTATGGCTACACCTTC. This sequence encodes CASTHRTGGVEKWYGYTF.

The genes are TRBV18 and TRBJ2-1; maybe TRBD2 (6 bases). Germline CDR1 KGHSH, CDR2 LQKENI. The CDR3 is 14 residues long. Deletions cut 6 bases from V and 4 bases from J, with 13 bases between. Written as DNA, the CDR3 is TGTGCCAGCTCGCCCGGGACTTATTACAATGAGCAGTTCTTC. This sequence encodes CASSPGTYYNEQFF. Combining the CDR3 with reference TRBV18 and TRBJ2-1 gives the whole variable domain NAGVMQNPRHLVRRRGQEARLRCSPMKGHSHVYWYRQLPEEGLKFMVYLQKENIIDESGMPKERFSAEFPKEGPSILRIQQVVRGDSAAYFCASSPGTYYNEQFFGPGTRLTVL.

The chain couples TRBV2 to TRBJ2-5; 8 nucleotides agree with TRBD2. V lost 5 bases and J lost 3; bases outside the gene matches: 2. The CDR3 runs 13 residues. The germline V gene has CDR1 SNHLY and CDR2 FYNNEI. Here the CDR3 DNA reads TGTGCCAGCAGTCCCGGGAGGGAAGAGACCCAGTACTTC. It codes for CASSPGREETQYF.

This clone came up once. The chain has TRBV25-1 and TRBJ2-1; TRBD2 agrees at 9 bases. V lost 5 bases to trimming and J lost 2 bases; unmatched junction nucleotides: 4. Per germline, CDR1 MGHDK and CDR2 SYGVNS. The CDR3 is made up of 15 amino acids. This CDR3 reads CASSKSGRPYNEQFF. The CDR3 nucleotides are TGTGCCAGCAGTAAAAGCGGGAGGCCCTACAATGAGCAGTTCTTC.

The J gene is TRBJ1-2, the V gene TRBV7-9; D remains ambiguous. Trimming removed 5 bases from V and 8 bases from J, with 24 bases in between. Germline CDR1 reads SEHNR; CDR2 reads FQNEAQ (reference sequence). The CDR3 extends over 16 amino acids. The CDR3 protein is CASSHSLPGGGSGYTF. CDR3 bases: TGTGCCAGCAGCCATTCCCTGCCAGGCGGAGGGTCCGGCTACACCTTC.